This T cell receptor beta chain was recorded in a study of glioma-infiltrating T cells. Study findings and constraints: Non-neoplastic patients had below-expected tissue-blood divergence, while all gliomas exceeded expectation.

The V end lost 6 bases, the J end lost 5 bases, and 11 bases lay between the germline ends. Per germline, CDR1 MNHNS and CDR2 SASEGT. CDR3 length equals 13 residues. The iRepertoire nested amplicon-rescue multiplex PCR amplified TCR alpha and beta CDR3s from RNA. Input was about 95-400 ng of tissue mRNA or PBMC total RNA. TCRdb reprocessed the multiplex PCR reads with MiXCR, giving one entry per CDR3 protein. The sample carries about 140,000 distinct CDR3 sequences, roughly two fifths recorded once. This clonotype was counted many times. Its matching antigen is unknown. The clonotype originates from a human donor with low-grade glioma or glioblastoma, undergoing nonglioma brain surgery, or in good health (not recorded which). Sequencing was performed on glioma tissue, nonneoplastic brain tissue, or PBMCs (not recorded which). The chain is built from TRBV6-1 and TRBJ2-1, with a weak D call TRBD1 (6 bases). CDR3 DNA sequence: TGTGCCAGCAGCAGGGACACCCACAATGAGCAGTTCTTC. This gives the protein CASSRDTHNEQFF.